Sequencing of this T cell receptor (beta chain) was carried out in a study of cytomegalovirus exposure and HLA in healthy donors. Findings and limits, study-wide: There were reportedly fewer N-insertions in an Asian-associated ancestry cluster than the roughly 670-donor mean, in a later analysis. A missense DCLRE1C variant was associated with V- and J-gene trimming of TCR beta chains in a later analysis, and an independent cohort replicated the association. Segments of the TCR beta V type were, in most cases, productive about 87% or about 30% of the time in an earlier analysis.

A multiplex PCR was run with 60 Vbeta primers and 13 Jbeta primers. TCRdb's copy holds only in-frame clones and misses some; the assay was immunoSEQ multiplex PCR. Found here are about 130,000 clones, roughly two thirds of them singletons; the top ten hold around 1.6%. On this clone itself: As yet, its antigen is unknown.

With 0 bases removed from V and 3 bases from J, the gap between germline ends came to 10 bases. This CDR3 is built from 15 residues. CDR1 is SGDLS, CDR2 YYNGEE, per germline. This rearrangement joins TRBV9 to TRBJ1-3; TRBD1 is a possible D gene (5 bases). The sequence came from a man aged 25-45 years in good health and CMV-seropositive. The sequenced sample was PBMCs. In nucleotides, the CDR3 is TGTGCCAGCAGCGTAGAAGGGGCCCATGGAAACACCATATATTTT. Translation: CASSVEGAHGNTIYF.